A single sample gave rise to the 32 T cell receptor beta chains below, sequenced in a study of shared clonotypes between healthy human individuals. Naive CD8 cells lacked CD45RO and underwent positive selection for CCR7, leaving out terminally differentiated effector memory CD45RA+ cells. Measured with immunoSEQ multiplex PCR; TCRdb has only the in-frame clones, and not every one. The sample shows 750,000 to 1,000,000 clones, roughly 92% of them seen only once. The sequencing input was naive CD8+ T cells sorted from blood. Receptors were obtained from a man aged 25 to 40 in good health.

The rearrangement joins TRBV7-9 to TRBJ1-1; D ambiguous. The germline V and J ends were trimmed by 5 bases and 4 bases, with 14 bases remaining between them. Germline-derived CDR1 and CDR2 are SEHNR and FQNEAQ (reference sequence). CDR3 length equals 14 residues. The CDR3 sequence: CASSNRVAATEAFF. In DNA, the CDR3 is TGTGCCAGCAGCAACCGCGTGGCGGCCACTGAAGCTTTCTTT.

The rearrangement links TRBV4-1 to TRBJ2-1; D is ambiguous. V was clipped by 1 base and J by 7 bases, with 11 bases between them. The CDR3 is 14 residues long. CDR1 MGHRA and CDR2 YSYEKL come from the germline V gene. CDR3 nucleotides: TGCGCCAGCAGCCAAGCTAGTGCCGGGAATGAGCAGTTCTTC. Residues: CASSQASAGNEQFF.

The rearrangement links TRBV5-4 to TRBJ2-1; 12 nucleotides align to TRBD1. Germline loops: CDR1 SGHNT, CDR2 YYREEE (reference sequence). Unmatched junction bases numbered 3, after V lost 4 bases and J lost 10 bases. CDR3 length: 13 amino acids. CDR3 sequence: CASSGGTGGEQFF. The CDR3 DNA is TGTGCCAGCAGCGGGGGGACAGGGGGCGAGCAGTTCTTC.

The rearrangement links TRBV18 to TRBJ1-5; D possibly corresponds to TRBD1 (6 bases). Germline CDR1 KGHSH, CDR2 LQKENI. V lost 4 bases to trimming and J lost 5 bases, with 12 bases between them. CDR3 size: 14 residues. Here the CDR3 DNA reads TGTGCCAGCTCACGACAGGAAGTTCATCAGCCCCAGCATTTT. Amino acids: CASSRQEVHQPQHF. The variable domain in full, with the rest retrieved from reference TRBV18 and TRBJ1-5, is NAGVMQNPRHLVRRRGQEARLRCSPMKGHSHVYWYRQLPEEGLKFMVYLQKENIIDESGMPKERFSAEFPKEGPSILRIQQVVRGDSAAYFCASSRQEVHQPQHFGDGTRLSIL.

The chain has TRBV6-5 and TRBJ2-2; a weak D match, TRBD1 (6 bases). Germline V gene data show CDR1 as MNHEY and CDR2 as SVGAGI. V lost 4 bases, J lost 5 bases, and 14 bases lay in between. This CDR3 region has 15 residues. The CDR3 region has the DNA TGTGCCAGCAGTTCCTTTAACAGGGATACCGGGGAGCTGTTTTTT. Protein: CASSSFNRDTGELFF.

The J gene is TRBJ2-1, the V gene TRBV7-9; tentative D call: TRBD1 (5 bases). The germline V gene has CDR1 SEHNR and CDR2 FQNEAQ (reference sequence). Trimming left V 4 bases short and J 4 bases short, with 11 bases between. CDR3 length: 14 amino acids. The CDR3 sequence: CASSSRVRYNEQFF. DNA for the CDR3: TGTGCCAGCAGCTCCAGGGTTCGGTACAATGAGCAGTTCTTC.

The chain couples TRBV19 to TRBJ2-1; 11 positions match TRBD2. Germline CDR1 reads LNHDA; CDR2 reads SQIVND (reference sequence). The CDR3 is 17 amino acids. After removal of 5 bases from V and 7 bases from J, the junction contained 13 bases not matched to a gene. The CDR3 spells CASSPGLAVSRGNEQFF. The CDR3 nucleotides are TGTGCCAGTAGTCCGGGACTAGCGGTCTCTCGGGGGAATGAGCAGTTCTTC. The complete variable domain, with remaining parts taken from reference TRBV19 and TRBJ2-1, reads DGGITQSPKYLFRKEGQNVTLSCEQNLNHDAMYWYRQDPGQGLRLIYYSQIVNDFQKGDIAEGYSVSREKKESFPLTVTSAQKNPTAFYLCASSPGLAVSRGNEQFFGPGTRLTVL.

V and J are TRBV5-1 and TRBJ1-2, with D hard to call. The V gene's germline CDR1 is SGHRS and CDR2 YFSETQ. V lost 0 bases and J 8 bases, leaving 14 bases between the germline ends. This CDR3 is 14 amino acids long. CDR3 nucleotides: TGCGCCAGCAGCTTGGAAGGATTACCGAGCGGCTACACCTTC. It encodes CASSLEGLPSGYTF.

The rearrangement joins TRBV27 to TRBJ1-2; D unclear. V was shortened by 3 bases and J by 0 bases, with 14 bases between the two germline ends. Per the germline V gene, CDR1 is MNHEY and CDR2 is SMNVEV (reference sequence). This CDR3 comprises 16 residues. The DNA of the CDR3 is TGTGCCAGCAGTTTTCTCTCGACGGGAGCTAACTATGGCTACACCTTC. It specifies CASSFLSTGANYGYTF.

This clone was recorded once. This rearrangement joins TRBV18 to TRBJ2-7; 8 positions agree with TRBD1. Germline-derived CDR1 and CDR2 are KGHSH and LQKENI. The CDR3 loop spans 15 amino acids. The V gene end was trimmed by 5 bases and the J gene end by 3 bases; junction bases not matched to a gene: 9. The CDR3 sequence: CASSSLQGVDYEQYF. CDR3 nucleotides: TGTGCCAGCTCAAGTCTACAGGGGGTAGACTACGAGCAGTACTTC.

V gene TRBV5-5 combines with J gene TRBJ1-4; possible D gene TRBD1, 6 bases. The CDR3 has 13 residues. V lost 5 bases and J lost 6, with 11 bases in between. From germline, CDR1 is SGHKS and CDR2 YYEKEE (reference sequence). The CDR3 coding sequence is TGTGCCAGCAGTAAAACAGGGTATGAAAAACTGTTTTTT. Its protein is CASSKTGYEKLFF.

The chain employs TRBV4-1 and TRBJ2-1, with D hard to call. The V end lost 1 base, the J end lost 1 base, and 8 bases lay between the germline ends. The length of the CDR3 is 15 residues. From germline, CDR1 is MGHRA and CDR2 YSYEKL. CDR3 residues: CASSQGWISYNEQFF. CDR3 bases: TGCGCCAGCAGCCAAGGGTGGATTTCCTACAATGAGCAGTTCTTC.

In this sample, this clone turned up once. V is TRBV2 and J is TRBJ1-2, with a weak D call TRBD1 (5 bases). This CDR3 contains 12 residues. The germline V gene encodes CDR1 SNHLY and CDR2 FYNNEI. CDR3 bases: TGTGCATGCCGACAGTTTAATAGTGGCTACACCTTC. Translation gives CACRQFNSGYTF.

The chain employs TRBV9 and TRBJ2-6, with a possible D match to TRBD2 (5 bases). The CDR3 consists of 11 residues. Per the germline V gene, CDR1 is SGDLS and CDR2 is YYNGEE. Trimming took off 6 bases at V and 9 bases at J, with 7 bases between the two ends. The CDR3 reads CASTDFNVLTF. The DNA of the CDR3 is TGTGCCAGCACGGACTTCAACGTCCTGACTTTC.

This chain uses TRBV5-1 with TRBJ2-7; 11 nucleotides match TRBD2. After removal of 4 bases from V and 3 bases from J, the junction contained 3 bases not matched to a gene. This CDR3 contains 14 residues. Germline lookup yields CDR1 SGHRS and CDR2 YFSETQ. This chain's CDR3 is CASSAGLAVYEQYF. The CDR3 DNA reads TGCGCCAGCAGCGCGGGACTAGCGGTCTACGAGCAGTACTTC.

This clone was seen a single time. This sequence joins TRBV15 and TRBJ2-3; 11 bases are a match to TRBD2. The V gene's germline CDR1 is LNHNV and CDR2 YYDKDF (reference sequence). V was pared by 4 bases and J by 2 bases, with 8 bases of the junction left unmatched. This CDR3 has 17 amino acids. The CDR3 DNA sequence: TGTGCCACCAGCATTTCCGGGACTAGCGGCTTCACAGATACGCAGTATTTT. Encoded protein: CATSISGTSGFTDTQYF. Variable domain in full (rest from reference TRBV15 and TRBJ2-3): DAMVIQNPRYQVTQFGKPVTLSCSQTLNHNVMYWYQQKSSQAPKLLFHYYDKDFNNEADTPDNFQSRRPNTSFCFLDIRSPGLGDTAMYLCATSISGTSGFTDTQYFGPGTRLTVL.

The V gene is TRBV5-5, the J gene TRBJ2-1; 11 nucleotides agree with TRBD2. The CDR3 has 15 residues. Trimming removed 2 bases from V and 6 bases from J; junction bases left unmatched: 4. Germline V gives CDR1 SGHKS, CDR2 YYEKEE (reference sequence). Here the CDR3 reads CASSLWLAGGNEQFF. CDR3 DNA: TGTGCCAGCAGCTTATGGCTAGCGGGAGGCAATGAGCAGTTCTTC.

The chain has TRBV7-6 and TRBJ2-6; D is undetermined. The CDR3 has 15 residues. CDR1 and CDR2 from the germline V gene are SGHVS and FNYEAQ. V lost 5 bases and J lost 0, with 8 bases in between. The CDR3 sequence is CASSPPDSGANVLTF. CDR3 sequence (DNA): TGTGCCAGCAGCCCTCCCGACTCTGGGGCCAACGTCCTGACTTTC.

The CDR3 DNA is TGTGCCAGCAGTTCACCTAGCGGGAGGATGTACGAGCAGTACTTC. Translated: CASSSPSGRMYEQYF. The V and J genes are TRBV7-9 and TRBJ2-7; TRBD2 matches at 11 bases. This CDR3 is 15 amino acids long. The germline V gene has CDR1 SEHNR and CDR2 FQNEAQ (reference sequence). After removal of 6 bases from V and 4 bases from J, the junction contained 8 bases not matched to a gene.

The CDR3: CASSLRDYQETQYF. The CDR3 nucleotides are TGTGCCAGCAGCCTCAGGGACTACCAAGAGACCCAGTACTTC. The chain is built from TRBV7-9 and TRBJ2-5; D possibly corresponds to TRBD2 (6 bases). V was pared by 5 bases and J by 0 bases, with 10 bases between. Germline loops: CDR1 SEHNR, CDR2 FQNEAQ (reference sequence). The CDR3 runs to 14 residues.

The CDR3 coding sequence is TGTGCCAGCAGCCCCAGGGGGAGCATAAACACCGGGGAGCTGTTTTTT. It codes for CASSPRGSINTGELFF. The chain combines TRBV7-9 with TRBJ2-2, with 7 bases that match TRBD1. Germline CDR1 SEHNR, CDR2 FQNEAQ (reference sequence). This CDR3 spans 16 amino acids. V lost 5 bases to trimming and J lost 2 bases; unmatched junction nucleotides: 8.

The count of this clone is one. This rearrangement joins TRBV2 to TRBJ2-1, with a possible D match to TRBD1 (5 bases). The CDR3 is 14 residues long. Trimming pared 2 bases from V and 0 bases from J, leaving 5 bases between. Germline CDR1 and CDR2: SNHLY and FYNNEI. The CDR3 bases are TGTGCCAGCAGTGAACAGGGCTCCTACAATGAGCAGTTCTTC. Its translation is CASSEQGSYNEQFF.

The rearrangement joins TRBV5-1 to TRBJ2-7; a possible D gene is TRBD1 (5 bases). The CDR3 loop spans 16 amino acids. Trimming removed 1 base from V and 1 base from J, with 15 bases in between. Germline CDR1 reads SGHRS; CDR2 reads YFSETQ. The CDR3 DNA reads TGCGCCAGCAGCTTGTCCGCCCTGACAGATTCCTACGAGCAGTACTTC. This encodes CASSLSALTDSYEQYF.

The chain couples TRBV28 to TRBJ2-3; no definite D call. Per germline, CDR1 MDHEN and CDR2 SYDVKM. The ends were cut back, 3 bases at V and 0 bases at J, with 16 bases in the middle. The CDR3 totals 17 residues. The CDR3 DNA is TGTGCCAGCAGTTTCAATCCGAGAGTCGCTAGCACAGATACGCAGTATTTT. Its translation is CASSFNPRVASTDTQYF.

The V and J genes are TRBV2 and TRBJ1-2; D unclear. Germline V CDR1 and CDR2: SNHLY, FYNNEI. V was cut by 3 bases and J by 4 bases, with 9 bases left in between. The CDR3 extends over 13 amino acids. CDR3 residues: CASSDWFGYGYTF. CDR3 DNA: TGTGCCAGCAGTGATTGGTTTGGCTATGGCTACACCTTC.

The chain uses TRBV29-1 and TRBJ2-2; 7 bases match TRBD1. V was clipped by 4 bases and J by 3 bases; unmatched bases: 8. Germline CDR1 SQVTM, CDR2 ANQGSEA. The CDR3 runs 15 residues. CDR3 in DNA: TGCAGCGTTGTAAGGCAGGGGGTTTACACCGGGGAGCTGTTTTTT. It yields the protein CSVVRQGVYTGELFF.

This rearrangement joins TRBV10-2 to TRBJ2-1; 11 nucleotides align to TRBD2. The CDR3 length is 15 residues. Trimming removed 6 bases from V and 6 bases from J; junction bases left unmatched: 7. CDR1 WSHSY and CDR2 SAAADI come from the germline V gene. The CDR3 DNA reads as TGCGCCAGCAGGGTGACTAGCGGGATTTCCAATGAGCAGTTCTTC. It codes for CASRVTSGISNEQFF.

This CDR3 reads CASSSRNTGELFF. CDR3 nucleotides: TGTGCCAGCAGTTCGAGAAACACCGGGGAGCTGTTTTTT. V and J are TRBV28 and TRBJ2-2; D ambiguous. Germline lookup yields CDR1 MDHEN and CDR2 SYDVKM. This CDR3 spans 13 amino acids. Trimming took 4 bases from V and 2 from J, leaving 5 bases between them. The full variable domain, rest sourced from reference TRBV28 and TRBJ2-2, is DVKVTQSSRYLVKRTGEKVFLECVQDMDHENMFWYRQDPGLGLRLIYFSYDVKMKEKGDIPEGYSVSREKKERFSLILESASTNQTSMYLCASSSRNTGELFFGEGSRLTVL.

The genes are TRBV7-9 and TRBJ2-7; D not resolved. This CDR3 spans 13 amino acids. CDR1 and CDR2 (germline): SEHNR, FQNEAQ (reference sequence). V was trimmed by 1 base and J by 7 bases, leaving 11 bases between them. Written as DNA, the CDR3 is TGTGCCAGCAGCTTAGATGACCCTCAGGAGCAGTACTTC. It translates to CASSLDDPQEQYF.

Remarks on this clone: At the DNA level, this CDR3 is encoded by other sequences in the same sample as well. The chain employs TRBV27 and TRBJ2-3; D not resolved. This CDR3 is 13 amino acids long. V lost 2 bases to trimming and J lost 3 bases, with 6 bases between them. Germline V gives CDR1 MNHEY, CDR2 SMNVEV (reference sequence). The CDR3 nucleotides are TGTGCCAGCAGTTTACTTGGGACAGATACGCAGTATTTT. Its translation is CASSLLGTDTQYF.

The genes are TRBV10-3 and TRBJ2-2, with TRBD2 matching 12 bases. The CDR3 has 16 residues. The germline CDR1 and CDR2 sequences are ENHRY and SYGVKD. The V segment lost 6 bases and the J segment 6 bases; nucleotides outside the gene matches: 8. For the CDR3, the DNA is TGTGCCATCAGAAAGACTAGCGGGAGAGCGGCCGGGGAGCTGTTTTTT. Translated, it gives CAIRKTSGRAAGELFF.

CDR3 DNA: TGTGCCAGCAGCTCGACTCCGACAGGGAACTATGGCTACACCTTC. It translates to CASSSTPTGNYGYTF. The J gene is TRBJ1-2, the V gene TRBV7-9, with TRBD1 matching over 7 bases. The CDR3 loop spans 15 amino acids. Unmatched junction bases numbered 7, after V lost 4 bases and J lost 2 bases. The germline V gene encodes CDR1 SEHNR and CDR2 FQNEAQ (reference sequence).